This TCR beta chain was sequenced for a study of blood T cells in healthy people across ages. The study isolated at least 6.5 million PBMCs from each sample. PCR was performed a second time for about 7 to 12 cycles using a sample-barcoded 5' primer and a J-beta primer mix. MiXCR was run by TCRdb on the 5' RACE reads, yielding one entry per CDR3 protein. This table has hundreds of thousands of distinct CDR3 sequences, just under 25% appearing once. Germline CDR1 DFQATT, CDR2 SNEGSKA (reference sequence). The CDR3 sequence is 15 residues long. Losses at the gene ends were 0 bases for V and 5 bases for J; bases not matched to a gene: 9. Broader study findings: Underestimates were what the diversity estimates from one million T cells were considered to be.

On this clonotype itself: Its antigen is currently unknown.

The same data also went into a second study, on T cells of mothers and their children. From that second work: Related mother-child pairs showed slightly, non-significantly higher overlap than unrelated pairs.

This TCR came from a boy between 10 and 17 years old in good health. The chain combines TRBV20-1 with TRBJ2-5; 7 nucleotides line up with TRBD2. The sequenced sample was blood. The CDR3 nucleotides read TGCAGTGCTAGAGATCTTGGACTAGAAGGCGAGACCCAGTACTTC. It translates to CSARDLGLEGETQYF.